This entry features one T cell receptor beta chain sequence. The sample belongs to a study of T-cell memory formation after mild COVID-19. TCRdb called the 5' RACE reads again in MiXCR, with one record for every CDR3 protein. The table records roughly 400,000 distinct CDR3 sequences, 20% to 25% of them present only once. Germline V gene data show CDR1 as KGHSH and CDR2 as LQKENI. With V trimmed by 1 base and J by 2 bases, 6 bases remained unmatched. This CDR3 comprises 18 residues. The chain uses TRBV18 and TRBJ2-6, with TRBD1 matching over 9 bases. The specimen sequenced was PBMCs or a T cell subset sorted from them (not recorded which). This receptor was taken from an adult woman who had mild COVID-19 (a few samples of this study predate the infection). Cell type and time point are not known. CDR3 DNA: TGTGCCAGCTCACCACGGACAGGGGTATCGGCTGGGGCCAACGTCCTGACTTTC. It codes for CASSPRTGVSAGANVLTF.